This TCR beta chain emerged from a study of monozygotic twins with inflammatory bowel disease. TCRdb re-called the 5' RACE reads and shows each CDR3 protein once, DNA omitted. Found here are 300,000 to 400,000 distinct CDR3 sequences; the top ten clones hold approximately 2%. Findings and caveats of the study: The analysis failed to separate different T cell subtypes. Versus healthy twins, IBD patients showed fewer clonotypes shared with others, especially with disease activity. A reduction in TCRbeta diversity (inverse Simpson) was seen in IBD patients relative to healthy co-twins.

Note on this clonotype: Its antigen is undetermined.

Whole blood supplied total RNA, and T cells were not sorted. CDR1 is SGHVS, CDR2 FQNEAQ, per germline. The CDR3 sequence is 14 residues long. This chain uses TRBV7-8 with TRBJ2-7; TCRdb outputs TRBD1, but without DNA this stays unchecked. The sequencing sample was made of blood. This receptor was taken from a human donor with ulcerative colitis or Crohn's disease, or a healthy co-twin of an affected twin (not recorded which). The CDR3 sequence: CASNLDRGGYEQYF.